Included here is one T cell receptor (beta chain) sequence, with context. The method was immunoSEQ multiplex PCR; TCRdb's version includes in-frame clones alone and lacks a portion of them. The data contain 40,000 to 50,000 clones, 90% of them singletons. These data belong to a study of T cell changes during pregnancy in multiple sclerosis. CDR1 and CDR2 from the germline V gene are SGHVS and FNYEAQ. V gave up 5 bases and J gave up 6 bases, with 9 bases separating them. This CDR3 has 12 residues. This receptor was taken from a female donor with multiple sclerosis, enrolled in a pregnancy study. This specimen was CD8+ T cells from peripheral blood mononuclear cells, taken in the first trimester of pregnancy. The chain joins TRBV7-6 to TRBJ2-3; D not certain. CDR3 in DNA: TGTGCCAGCAGCCCGCTCGGGGATACGCAGTATTTT. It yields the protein CASSPLGDTQYF. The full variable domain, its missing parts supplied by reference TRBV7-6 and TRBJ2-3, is GAGVSQSPRYKVTKRGQDVALRCDPISGHVSLYWYRQALGQGPEFLTYFNYEAQQDKSGLPNDRFSAERPEGSISTLTIQRTEQRDSAMYRCASSPLGDTQYFGPGTRLTVL.